This T cell receptor (beta chain) was sequenced for a study of T cells in Graves' hyperthyroidism and ophthalmopathy. Study as a whole: Prior to any treatment, at the point of initial diagnosis, peripheral blood was collected. General study results and limits: In blood, most of the thyroid clonotypes expanded above 0.001 were also present. The model's output predicted ophthalmopathy at a median of about 5.9 months prior to onset.

Before ophthalmopathy appeared, progressors gave blood at initial hyperthyroidism diagnosis. RNA transcripts provided the source from which TCR beta CDR3 regions were amplified. The study used the HTBI primer set for a first-round RT-PCR of the TCR CDR3. MiXCR, applied by TCRdb to the multiplex PCR reads, yields one record per CDR3 protein. Here the sample spans 650,000 to 850,000 distinct CDR3 sequences, about 19% being singletons. This clonotype was observed a few times. The antigen is not known. The CDR3 runs 15 residues. Germline V gene lookup returns CDR1 SGHDN and CDR2 FVKESK. The V end was cut by 2 bases, the J end by 10 bases, with 17 bases between.

Sequences were obtained from blood. The TCR was taken from a woman in her forties or fifties with Graves' hyperthyroidism that later progressed to Graves' ophthalmopathy. V and J are TRBV14 and TRBJ1-4; possibly TRBD1 for D (5 bases). Here the CDR3 DNA reads TGTGCCAGCAGCCAACAAAGGGACCGCCGTGTAAAACTGTTTTTT. Its protein is CASSQQRDRRVKLFF.